This entry describes one T cell receptor beta chain. This specimen comes from a study of blood T cell repertoires in COVID-19. Study-level background: Sites across the United States, Italy and Spain contributed samples from acute and convalescent COVID-19.

Unmatched junction bases numbered 8, after V lost 10 bases and J lost 7 bases. In germline, CDR1 is KGHDR, CDR2 SFDVKD. The CDR3 totals 12 residues. Per the original methods: Using reference gene primer amplification, nucleated cell counts were estimated. The table came from immunoSEQ multiplex PCR; TCRdb's copy has only in-frame clones and leaves some out. V and J calls and clone size are given by that table; D and trimming were obtained from the DNA. The sample shows tens of thousands of clones, around 84% of them seen only once. The genes are TRBV24-1 and TRBJ2-7; 8 bases line up with TRBD2. The TCR was taken from a man aged 45-65 years with acute or convalescent COVID-19. Material: peripheral blood. CDR3 amino acids: CATLAGTGEQYF. The CDR3 DNA reads TGTGCCACGTTAGCGGGAACTGGTGAGCAGTACTTC.